This TCR beta chain was captured by sequencing in a study of shared clonotypes between healthy human individuals. Profiling relied on immunoSEQ multiplex PCR, and the TCRdb table lists in-frame clones only, not all of them. Found here are 550,000 to 800,000 clones, roughly 88% of them singletons; the top ten hold roughly 36%. About this clone itself: Its antigen is unknown.

CDR3 length: 14 amino acids. Germline CDR1 and CDR2: LNHNV and YYDKDF (reference sequence). V gave up 3 bases and J gave up 7 bases, with 12 bases separating them. General observations from the study: Naive subsets tended to show greater estimated richness than memory subsets.

Each CD8 memory set brought CD45RO+ cells together with CCR7-negative CD45RA+ TemRA cells. V is TRBV15 and J is TRBJ2-2, with D possibly TRBD1 on 6 matching bases. The origin of this receptor is a young man in good health. Some clones in this sample may be carry-over from other donors' samples. Sequencing input: memory CD8+ T cells from PBMCs. The subset was: CD45RO+ cells pooled with CCR7-negative TemRA cells. Here the CDR3 reads CATSSKGENGELFF. CDR3 nucleotide sequence: TGTGCCACCAGCAGTAAGGGGGAAAACGGGGAGCTGTTTTTT.